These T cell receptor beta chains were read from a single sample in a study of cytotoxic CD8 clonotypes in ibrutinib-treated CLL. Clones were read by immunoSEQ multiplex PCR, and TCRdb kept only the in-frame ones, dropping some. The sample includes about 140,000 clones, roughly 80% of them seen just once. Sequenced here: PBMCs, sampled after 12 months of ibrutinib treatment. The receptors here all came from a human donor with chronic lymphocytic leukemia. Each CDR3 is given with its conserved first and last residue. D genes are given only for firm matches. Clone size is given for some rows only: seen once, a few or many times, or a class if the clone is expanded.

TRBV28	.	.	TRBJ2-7	TGTGCCAGCAGAACAACTACTTACGAGCAGTACTTC	CASRTTTYEQYF
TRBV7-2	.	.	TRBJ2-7	TGTGCCAGCAGCCATACCCGGCACCCCGGCGAGCAGTACTTC	CASSHTRHPGEQYF
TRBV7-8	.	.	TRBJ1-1	TGTGCCAGCAGCTTTCAGGGCGGCACTGAAGCTTTCTTT	CASSFQGGTEAFF
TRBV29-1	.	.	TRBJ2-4	TGCAGCGCCGAGGGGGGGGAAAACATTCAGTACTTC	CSAEGGENIQYF
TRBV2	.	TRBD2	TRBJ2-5	TGTGCCAGCAGACCGAGCGGGGCCCAAGAGACCCAGTACTTC	CASRPSGAQETQYF
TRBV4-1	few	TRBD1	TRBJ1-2	TGCGCCAGCAGTCGCGACAGGGGGCGAGAGGGCTACACCTTC	CASSRDRGREGYTF
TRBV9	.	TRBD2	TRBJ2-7	TGTGCCAGCAGCAGAACTAGCGTGGCGTCCTACGAGCAGTACTTC	CASSRTSVASYEQYF
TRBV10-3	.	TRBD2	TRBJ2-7	TGTGCCATCAGTACTAGCGGGGTCTACGAGCAGTACTTC	CAISTSGVYEQYF
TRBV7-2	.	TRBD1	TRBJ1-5	TGTGCCAGCAGCTTAGGAGGGGGCACTGGCAATCAGCCCCAGCATTTT	CASSLGGGTGNQPQHF
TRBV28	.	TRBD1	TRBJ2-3	TGTGCCAGCAGTACTATTGACTTGGGACAGGGGGCAGTAGATACGCAGTATTTT	CASSTIDLGQGAVDTQYF
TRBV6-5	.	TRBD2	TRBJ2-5	TGTGCCAGCAGTTATGCGGGAGGGAGAGAGACCCAGTACTTC	CASSYAGGRETQYF
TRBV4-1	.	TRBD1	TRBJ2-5	TGCGCCAGCAGCCGACAGGGGATGGAGACCCAGTACTTC	CASSRQGMETQYF
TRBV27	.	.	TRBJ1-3	TGTGCCAGCAGTTTATCAGGGGGGACACTTCTTGGAAACACCATATATTTT	CASSLSGGTLLGNTIYF
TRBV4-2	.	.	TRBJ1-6	TGTGCCAGCAGCCAAACCCGGACCCAAGGCTATAATTCACCCCTCCACTTT	CASSQTRTQGYNSPLHF
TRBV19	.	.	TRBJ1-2	TGTGCCAGTAGTCACACAACAGGGAACTATGGCTACACCTTC	CASSHTTGNYGYTF
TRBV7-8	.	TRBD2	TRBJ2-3	TGTGCCAGCAGCTTAGAACTAGCGGGAGCAGGAGATACGCAGTATTTT	CASSLELAGAGDTQYF
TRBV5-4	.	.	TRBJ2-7	TGTGCCAGCAGCTCTACTGCCTACGAGCAGTACTTC	CASSSTAYEQYF
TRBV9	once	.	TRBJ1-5	TGTGCCAGCAGCGTAGGAGCCGGTTCTGGGGATCAGCCCCAGCATTTT	CASSVGAGSGDQPQHF
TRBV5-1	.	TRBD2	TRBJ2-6	TGCGCCAGCAGCCCATCCGGGACTAGCGATTCTGGGGCCAACGTCCTGACTTTC	CASSPSGTSDSGANVLTF
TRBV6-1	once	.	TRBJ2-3	TGTGCCACCAGGGCAGGCACAGATACGCAGTATTTT	CATRAGTDTQYF
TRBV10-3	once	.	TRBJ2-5	TGTGCCATCAGTGGGGTGGATGTGGGTATGGAGACCCAGTACTTC	CAISGVDVGMETQYF